This note documents a single T cell receptor (beta chain) sequence. Its specificity is not known. These data come from a study of beta chain features in type 1 diabetes. Study-level results: In type 1 diabetes patients, VDJ junctions had fewer insertions; deletions at these junctions were more frequent.

TCRB transcripts that were expressed got sequenced, as all of the isolated RNA had been reverse transcribed. Clones were read by immunoSEQ multiplex PCR, and TCRdb kept only the in-frame ones, dropping some. The sample records about 350,000 clones, around 20% being singletons. The CDR3 contains 14 residues. CDR1 is LNHNV and CDR2 is YYDKDF in the germline V gene (reference sequence). This clonotype originated in a woman under 30 in good health. This sequence joins TRBV15 and TRBJ2-5; possible D gene TRBD1, 5 bases. The closer fit of TRBJ2-7 to the DNA end suggests the J call may be wrong. Material for sequencing was naive CD4+ T cells from blood. The CDR3 protein is CATSRDSGRYEQYF. Written as DNA, the CDR3 is TGTGCCACCAGCAGAGATTCAGGGCGGTACGAGCAGTACTTC.